Listed below are T cell receptor beta chains from one sample, sequenced in a study of shared clonotypes between healthy human individuals. Only in-frame clones appear in the TCRdb table, and some are missing; sequencing was by immunoSEQ multiplex PCR. The sample yields about 1.5 million clones, approximately 98% seen once. The specimen was naive CD4+ T cells sorted from blood. Every receptor here comes from a man aged 30 to 39 in good health. CDR3s include the opening cysteine and the closing phenylalanine or tryptophan. Each record gives: D gene, J gene, V gene, clone size, CDR3 protein, CDR3 DNA. The D gene is left open where the match is weak. Rows may omit the clone size; those that give it use once, few, many or a size class.

D: .; J: TRBJ2-2; V: TRBV11-2; size: .; CDR3: CASSFYRDTGELFF; DNA: TGTGCCAGCAGCTTTTACAGGGACACCGGGGAGCTGTTTTTT
D: .; J: TRBJ2-6; V: TRBV6-6; size: .; CDR3: CASRLDRLSGANVLTF; DNA: TGTGCCAGCAGACTCGACAGACTCTCTGGGGCCAACGTCCTGACTTTC
D: .; J: TRBJ2-6; V: TRBV9; size: .; CDR3: CASTGPGHGGANVLTF; DNA: TGTGCCAGCACCGGCCCGGGGCATGGTGGGGCCAACGTCCTGACTTTC
D: .; J: TRBJ2-3; V: TRBV18; size: .; CDR3: CASSKLDPVTDTQYF; DNA: TGTGCCAGCTCAAAACTGGACCCTGTCACAGATACGCAGTATTTT
D: .; J: TRBJ2-7; V: TRBV28; size: .; CDR3: CASQGGYEQYF; DNA: TGTGCCAGCCAGGGGGGGTACGAGCAGTACTTC
D: .; J: TRBJ1-5; V: TRBV9; size: once; CDR3: CASSVGLGQPQHF; DNA: TGTGCCAGCAGCGTAGGATTGGGTCAGCCCCAGCATTTT
D: TRBD1; J: TRBJ1-1; V: TRBV11-2; size: .; CDR3: CASSLDRDAEAFF; DNA: TGTGCCAGCAGCCTCGACAGGGATGCTGAAGCTTTCTTT
D: .; J: TRBJ2-7; V: TRBV21-1; size: .; CDR3: CASSKGAGAQGTYEQYF; DNA: TGTGCCAGCAGCAAAGGGGCAGGGGCGCAGGGCACCTACGAGCAGTACTTC
D: .; J: TRBJ1-1; V: TRBV19; size: once; CDR3: CASSLGPPEEAFF; DNA: TGTGCCAGTAGTCTCGGACCTCCCGAGGAAGCTTTCTTT
D: TRBD1; J: TRBJ1-3; V: TRBV30; size: many; CDR3: CAWGLTGIKHTIYF; DNA: TGTGCCTGGGGGCTGACAGGGATTAAACACACCATATATTTT
D: TRBD2; J: TRBJ2-3; V: TRBV5-4; size: .; CDR3: CASSFPGTSGTDTQYF; DNA: TGTGCCAGCAGCTTTCCGGGGACTAGCGGAACAGATACGCAGTATTTT
D: .; J: TRBJ1-4; V: TRBV2; size: .; CDR3: CASSRGTNEKLFF; DNA: TGTGCCAGCAGCCGGGGGACTAATGAAAAACTGTTTTTT
D: .; J: TRBJ2-7; V: TRBV30; size: .; CDR3: CAWSVPRLQPEQYF; DNA: TGTGCCTGGAGTGTCCCCCGCCTCCAACCCGAGCAGTACTTC
D: .; J: TRBJ1-5; V: TRBV28; size: .; CDR3: CASSQSRLPQHF; DNA: TGTGCCAGCAGCCAAAGCCGGCTGCCCCAGCATTTT
D: TRBD1; J: TRBJ1-1; V: TRBV4-3; size: .; CDR3: CASSQDAGQGWGTEAFF; DNA: TGCGCCAGCAGCCAAGATGCGGGACAGGGCTGGGGCACTGAAGCTTTCTTT
D: .; J: TRBJ2-7; V: TRBV18; size: .; CDR3: CASSQSHTYEQYF; DNA: TGTGCCAGCTCACAATCTCATACATACGAGCAGTACTTC